This passage covers 25 T cell receptor beta chains from one sample sequenced in a study of control samples from healthy donors and cancer patients (dated by TCRdb to the early 2020s). Receptor amplification or capture employed the immunoSEQ multiplex PCR assay. TCRdb took this table from immuneACCESS and kept in-frame rearrangements with V and J called. Such tables lack part of the clones; where checked against another copy, unresolved V genes explain under half of the gap, and the rest is unexplained. This sample has about 65,000 clones in its table, and 90% of those were observed once. 1% to 1.5% of the sample is in the top ten clones. Sequencing was carried out using PBMCs. These receptors were collected from a woman in her forties or fifties with colorectal cancer.

The chain couples TRBV6-5 to TRBJ1-2; 8 bases align to TRBD1. The CDR3 has 14 residues. Germline-derived CDR1 and CDR2 are MNHEY and SVGAGI. V lost 7 bases, J lost 7 bases, and 11 bases stayed unmatched. The CDR3 spells CASTRPRQGSGYTF. For the CDR3, the DNA is TGTGCCAGCACCCGACCTCGACAGGGGTCTGGCTACACCTTC.

This chain connects TRBV19 to TRBJ1-2; 9 bases line up with TRBD1. The germline CDR1 and CDR2 sequences are LNHDA and SQIVND (reference sequence). The CDR3 is 15 residues long. The J segment lost 8 bases and the V segment lost 11 bases, leaving 18 bases of the junction unmatched. The CDR3 DNA reads as TGTGCCTGCAACCTTCCGGGACAGGGCCTCTTAGGCTACACCTTC. This sequence encodes CACNLPGQGLLGYTF.

This chain connects TRBV7-6 to TRBJ2-3, with D possibly called TRBD1 or TRBD2 (5 bases each). Germline V lookup: CDR1 SGHVS, CDR2 FNYEAQ. Trimming removed 6 bases at V and 0 bases at J, with 13 bases between. The length of the CDR3 is 15 residues. This CDR3 is CASSSSGPSTDTQYF. The CDR3 DNA reads TGTGCCAGCAGTTCCTCGGGACCTAGCACAGATACGCAGTATTTT.

The CDR3 DNA reads as TGCGCCAGCAGCCCGAGGGCCGGTCATGCAACTAATGAAAAACTGTTTTTT. Encoded protein: CASSPRAGHATNEKLFF. The chain combines TRBV5-1 with TRBJ1-4; unclear D gene. V lost 4 bases and J lost 0, with 16 bases in between. CDR1 is SGHRS and CDR2 is YFSETQ in the germline V gene. This CDR3 contains 17 residues.

V usage is TRBV6-5 and J usage is TRBJ1-6, with 7 bases aligning to TRBD1. CDR3 length: 15 amino acids. Trimming cost V 6 bases and J 8 bases; bases outside gene matches: 10. Germline assignment: CDR1 MNHEY and CDR2 SVGAGI. Written as DNA, the CDR3 is TGTGCCAGCAGCGCCTTAAGGACAGGTCATTCACCCCTCCACTTT. This translates into CASSALRTGHSPLHF.

This clone was detected once. CDR3 DNA: TGTGCCAGCAGCTTAGGGGCAGTCCGGGAGACCCAGTACTTC. As protein: CASSLGAVRETQYF. V gene TRBV11-2 combines with J gene TRBJ2-5; D not certain. Trimming took off 1 base at V and 5 bases at J, with 11 bases between the two ends. The CDR3 length is 14 residues. Germline assignment: CDR1 SGHAT and CDR2 FQNNGV.

The rearrangement uses TRBV7-9 and TRBJ1-1; D call uncertain. Trimming shortened V by 2 bases and J by 2 bases, and 9 bases separated the two germline ends. The CDR3 consists of 14 residues. The germline V gene has CDR1 SEHNR and CDR2 FQNEAQ (reference sequence). CDR3 DNA sequence: TGTGCCAGCAGCTTATTGCCAGAAAACACTGAAGCTTTCTTT. It yields the protein CASSLLPENTEAFF.

V gene TRBV9 combines with J gene TRBJ2-1; the match to TRBD2 covers 7 bases. This CDR3 has 15 residues. With V trimmed by 1 base and J by 6 bases, 7 bases remained unmatched. Germline lookup yields CDR1 SGDLS and CDR2 YYNGEE. The CDR3 reads CASSVHASGSNEQFF. DNA of the CDR3: TGTGCCAGCAGCGTACATGCTAGCGGTTCCAATGAGCAGTTCTTC.

The chain is built from TRBV28 and TRBJ2-5; 9 bases align to TRBD1. The CDR3 is made up of 15 amino acids. CDR1 MDHEN and CDR2 SYDVKM come from the germline V gene. The trim removed 5 bases at V and 5 bases at J, leaving 9 bases unmatched. The CDR3 region has the DNA TGTGCCAGCAGTGCAGACGGACAGGGGAGGGAGACCCAGTACTTC. It encodes CASSADGQGRETQYF.

This CDR3 is CASSLTSGGAGEQYF. DNA for the CDR3: TGTGCCAGCTCACTCACTAGCGGGGGGGCCGGTGAGCAGTACTTC. The rearrangement links TRBV18 to TRBJ2-7; TRBD2 aligns across 13 bases. There are 15 residues in the CDR3. The J segment lost 7 bases and the V segment lost 4 bases, leaving 7 bases of the junction unmatched. The germline V gene encodes CDR1 KGHSH and CDR2 LQKENI.

The genes are TRBV28 and TRBJ2-7; no definite D call. The CDR3 extends over 13 amino acids. Per the germline V gene, CDR1 is MDHEN and CDR2 is SYDVKM. V lost 8 bases, J lost 2 bases, and 13 bases lay in between. CDR3 sequence (DNA): TGTGCCAGCTTGGAAGGGTCCCCCTACGAGCAGTACTTC. Protein product: CASLEGSPYEQYF.

The chain employs TRBV6-5 and TRBJ2-3; TRBD2 matches 8 bases. The germline gives CDR1 MNHEY, CDR2 SVGAGI. V gave up 11 bases and J gave up 0 bases; unmatched junction bases: 10. There are 15 residues in the CDR3. CDR3 protein: CAGGPGGPSTDTQYF. The CDR3 DNA sequence: TGTGCCGGGGGACCGGGAGGGCCAAGCACAGATACGCAGTATTTT.

V gene TRBV7-9 combines with J gene TRBJ2-1; tentatively, D is TRBD1 or TRBD2 (5 bases each). Germline values: CDR1 SEHNR, CDR2 FQNEAQ (reference sequence). V gave up 4 bases and J gave up 8 bases, with 18 bases separating them. The length of the CDR3 is 15 residues. CDR3 amino acids: CASSSIRDVMDEQFF. The CDR3 DNA follows: TGTGCCAGCAGCTCGATCAGGGACGTAATGGATGAGCAGTTCTTC.

The CDR3 sequence: CASSLVDEQFF. CDR3 coding DNA: TGCGCCAGCAGCTTGGTCGATGAGCAGTTCTTC. The chain links TRBV5-1 to TRBJ2-1; the D is unclear. The germline V gene has CDR1 SGHRS and CDR2 YFSETQ. Trimming took 0 bases from V and 8 from J, leaving 3 bases between them. This CDR3 is 11 amino acids long.

This clone came up once. The chain has TRBV28 and TRBJ1-2; D is unclear. The CDR3 spans 16 residues. Germline CDR1 and CDR2: MDHEN and SYDVKM. V lost 5 bases and J lost 0, with 16 bases in between. CDR3: CASSIRHGAANYGYTF. Here the CDR3 DNA reads TGTGCCAGCAGTATTCGACATGGCGCAGCTAACTATGGCTACACCTTC.

This chain connects TRBV5-4 to TRBJ1-1, with TRBD1 matching 10 bases. V gave up 4 bases and J gave up 5 bases; unmatched junction bases: 2. The germline V gene has CDR1 SGHNT and CDR2 YYREEE (reference sequence). CDR3 length: 13 amino acids. CDR3 DNA: TGTGCCAGCAGCCCGGACAGGGGGACTGAAGCTTTCTTT. It is translated as CASSPDRGTEAFF.

J is TRBJ2-1 and V is TRBV28, with D possibly called TRBD1 or TRBD2 (6 bases each). Germline CDR1 reads MDHEN; CDR2 reads SYDVKM. The CDR3 has 16 residues. The V end lost 6 bases, the J end lost 0 bases, and 15 bases lay between the germline ends. The CDR3 DNA follows: TGTGCCAGCAGGGCCCGGGGGCCCCCCTCCTACAATGAGCAGTTCTTC. Encoded protein: CASRARGPPSYNEQFF.

The rearrangement joins TRBV5-5 to TRBJ2-7; TRBD1 or TRBD2 may be the D gene (6 bases each). In germline, CDR1 is SGHKS, CDR2 YYEKEE (reference sequence). Trimming shortened V by 0 bases and J by 0 bases, and 16 bases separated the two germline ends. CDR3 length: 17 residues. In nucleotides, the CDR3 is TGTGCCAGCAGCTTGGTGGGGGCGGGACCGAGCTCCTACGAGCAGTACTTC. It codes for CASSLVGAGPSSYEQYF.

The chain couples TRBV28 to TRBJ1-2; D perhaps matches TRBD1 (6 bases). Germline CDR1 is MDHEN and CDR2 is SYDVKM. The germline V and J ends were trimmed by 4 bases and 13 bases, with 13 bases remaining between them. This CDR3 contains 11 residues. The DNA of the CDR3 is TGTGCCAGCAGTTCACAGGGCCAGGGCACCTTC. Encoded protein: CASSSQGQGTF.

The chain combines TRBV3-1 (or the pseudogene TRBV3-2) with TRBJ2-3; TRBD2 might be the D (5 bases). Between the trimmed V and J ends, which lost 1 base and 2 bases, there was a span of 10 bases. Germline CDR1 reads LGHDT; CDR2 reads YNNKEL (reference sequence). The CDR3 contains 15 residues. In DNA form, the CDR3 reads TGTGCCAGCAGCCAAGGAACGGGGTACACAGATACGCAGTATTTT. The encoded protein is CASSQGTGYTDTQYF.

V and J are TRBV30 and TRBJ2-7; D is uncertain. This CDR3 is built from 11 residues. Germline V CDR1 and CDR2: GTSNPN, SVGIG (reference sequence). V lost 0 bases and J lost 7, with 7 bases in between. The CDR3 here is CAWSVEGEQYF. DNA of the CDR3: TGTGCCTGGAGTGTAGAAGGTGAGCAGTACTTC.

The V and J genes are TRBV27 and TRBJ1-2, with 11 bases aligning to TRBD1. The J segment lost 4 bases and the V segment lost 1 base, leaving 5 bases of the junction unmatched. The CDR3 extends over 16 amino acids. CDR1 is MNHEY and CDR2 is SMNVEV in the germline V gene (reference sequence). The CDR3 nucleotides are TGTGCCAGCAGTTTATATTGGACAGGGGGCGGCTATGGCTACACCTTC. This gives the protein CASSLYWTGGGYGYTF.

CDR3 nucleotide sequence: TGTGCCAGCGGGGGGGCAGGCCTCCCCTACGAGCAGTACTTC. Residues: CASGGAGLPYEQYF. The chain carries TRBV6-5 and TRBJ2-7; TRBD2 is a possible D gene (7 bases). Trimming pared 8 bases from V and 2 bases from J, leaving 16 bases between. This CDR3 spans 14 amino acids. Germline-derived CDR1 and CDR2 are MNHEY and SVGAGI.

This chain uses TRBV19 with TRBJ1-5; TRBD1 matches at 8 bases. Germline V gene sequence: CDR1 LNHDA, CDR2 SQIVND (reference sequence). This CDR3 region has 14 residues. Unmatched junction bases numbered 7, after V lost 7 bases and J lost 5 bases. CDR3 amino acids: CASKIAGGDQPQHF. CDR3 DNA sequence: TGTGCCAGTAAGATTGCAGGGGGCGATCAGCCCCAGCATTTT.

The V gene is TRBV5-4, the J gene TRBJ1-1, with TRBD1 matching over 10 bases. Germline loops: CDR1 SGHNT, CDR2 YYREEE (reference sequence). V was clipped by 4 bases and J by 3 bases; unmatched bases: 6. The CDR3 has 15 residues. The CDR3 is CASSLLGQGYTEAFF. The CDR3 nucleotides read TGTGCCAGCAGCCTCCTGGGACAGGGGTACACTGAAGCTTTCTTT.